The next 18 T cell receptor beta chains were all read from a single sample in a study of blood T cell repertoires in COVID-19. Sequencing was performed with immunoSEQ multiplex PCR; in TCRdb, only in-frame clones are kept and a portion is missing. The sample consists of 210,000 or so clones, roughly 90% of them appearing once. What was sequenced was peripheral blood. Source of these receptors: a woman aged 55 to 70 with acute or convalescent COVID-19.

The table lists this clone with a count of one. The chain combines TRBV19 with TRBJ1-1; D is ambiguous. There are 14 residues in the CDR3. V shed 3 bases and J shed 1 base, with 9 bases lying between them. The V gene's germline CDR1 is LNHDA and CDR2 SQIVND (reference sequence). CDR3 amino acids: CASSISPGNTEAFF. The CDR3 DNA sequence: TGTGCCAGTAGTATCTCCCCGGGGAACACTGAAGCTTTCTTT. Combining the CDR3 with reference TRBV19 and TRBJ1-1 gives the whole variable domain DGGITQSPKYLFRKEGQNVTLSCEQNLNHDAMYWYRQDPGQGLRLIYYSQIVNDFQKGDIAEGYSVSREKKESFPLTVTSAQKNPTAFYLCASSISPGNTEAFFGQGTRLTVV.

This chain connects TRBV11-2 to TRBJ2-5, with 8 bases aligning to TRBD2. V trimming: 2 bases; J trimming: 1 base; junction bases outside the gene matches: 6. Per the germline V gene, CDR1 is SGHAT and CDR2 is FQNNGV. This CDR3 contains 16 residues. In nucleotides, the CDR3 is TGTGCCAGCAGCTTATTAACGGGGGGGCCCCAAGAGACCCAGTACTTC. It yields the protein CASSLLTGGPQETQYF.

In its sample, this clone was seen a few times. The chain combines TRBV5-4 with TRBJ1-2; 10 bases align to TRBD1. Germline V CDR1 and CDR2: SGHNT, YYREEE (reference sequence). The CDR3 consists of 14 residues. Trimming removed 8 bases from V and 2 bases from J; junction bases left unmatched: 6. CDR3 loop: CASTTGGANYGYTF. CDR3 in DNA: TGTGCCAGTACGACAGGGGGCGCGAACTATGGCTACACCTTC.

The chain joins TRBV14 to TRBJ2-2, with 15 bases aligning to TRBD2. The ends lost 3 bases at V and 4 bases at J; junction bases unmatched: 3. CDR1 is SGHDN and CDR2 is FVKESK in the germline V gene. The CDR3 contains 17 residues. This chain's CDR3 is CASSQRGLAGGTGELFF. In DNA form, the CDR3 reads TGTGCCAGCAGCCAGAGGGGACTAGCGGGAGGCACCGGGGAGCTGTTTTTT.

This rearrangement joins TRBV6-5 to TRBJ2-7; D is perhaps TRBD2 (5 bases). The CDR3 loop spans 16 amino acids. The V gene's germline CDR1 is MNHEY and CDR2 SVGAGI. Trimming stripped 4 bases from V and 0 bases from J, with 16 bases between. CDR3 bases: TGTGCCAGCAGTTCCCCCCGACGGGAAAGCTCCTACGAGCAGTACTTC. This codes for CASSSPRRESSYEQYF.

The CDR3 DNA sequence: TGTGCCAGCAGCTATCAGGGTGAAGCTTTCTTT. Translating gives CASSYQGEAFF. The chain carries TRBV7-9 and TRBJ1-1; tentatively, D is TRBD1 (5 bases). CDR1 SEHNR and CDR2 FQNEAQ come from the germline V gene (reference sequence). This CDR3 spans 11 amino acids. The ends were cut back, 4 bases at V and 7 bases at J, with 7 bases in the middle.

The rearrangement joins TRBV15 to TRBJ1-2; TRBD1 matches 8 bases. The CDR3 extends over 14 amino acids. Germline V gene lookup returns CDR1 LNHNV and CDR2 YYDKDF (reference sequence). The V segment lost 4 bases and the J segment 7 bases; nucleotides outside the gene matches: 8. The CDR3 loop is CATSTGQGGGGYTF. The CDR3 DNA follows: TGTGCCACCAGCACTGGACAGGGTGGGGGTGGCTACACCTTC. Based on the CDR3 plus reference TRBV15 and TRBJ1-2, the full variable domain is DAMVIQNPRYQVTQFGKPVTLSCSQTLNHNVMYWYQQKSSQAPKLLFHYYDKDFNNEADTPDNFQSRRPNTSFCFLDIRSPGLGDTAMYLCATSTGQGGGGYTFGSGTRLTVV.

This rearrangement joins TRBV27 to TRBJ2-1; 8 bases match TRBD2. The V segment lost 6 bases and the J segment 8 bases; nucleotides outside the gene matches: 9. The CDR3 is 14 residues long. Germline V gene lookup returns CDR1 MNHEY and CDR2 SMNVEV (reference sequence). In nucleotides, the CDR3 is TGTGCCAGCAGCCGGGGACTAGATCTCGATGAGCAGTTCTTC. This encodes CASSRGLDLDEQFF.

The rearrangement joins TRBV9 to TRBJ2-7; 9 positions agree with TRBD1. The CDR3 loop spans 14 amino acids. V gave up 1 base and J gave up 5 bases; unmatched junction bases: 4. The germline gives CDR1 SGDLS, CDR2 YYNGEE. The chain's CDR3 is CASSVLGQGNEQYF. The CDR3, as DNA: TGTGCCAGCAGCGTATTGGGACAGGGCAACGAGCAGTACTTC.

This clone was observed a few times. This rearrangement joins TRBV2 to TRBJ2-1; 10 bases align to TRBD2. The CDR3 consists of 14 residues. V lost 10 bases and J lost 10; bases outside the gene matches: 13. Per the germline V gene, CDR1 is SNHLY and CDR2 is FYNNEI. The CDR3 protein is CATQLAGSPGEQFF. The CDR3 bases are TGTGCCACCCAACTAGCGGGGTCACCGGGGGAGCAGTTCTTC.

The CDR3 coding sequence is TGTGCCAGTAGTATAGGCGACAGGGGTGGCTACGAGCAGTACTTC. Protein sequence: CASSIGDRGGYEQYF. The rearrangement links TRBV19 to TRBJ2-7; 8 nucleotides agree with TRBD1. This CDR3 region has 15 residues. Losses at the gene ends were 1 base for V and 3 bases for J; bases not matched to a gene: 5. Per germline, CDR1 LNHDA and CDR2 SQIVND (reference sequence).

This chain joins TRBV4-2 and TRBJ1-4, with 7 bases identical to TRBD1. From germline, CDR1 is LGHNA and CDR2 YNFKEQ. With 0 bases clipped from V and 4 bases from J, the junction kept 5 bases outside the gene matches. The CDR3 spans 16 residues. CDR3 nucleotide sequence: TGTGCCAGCAGCCAAGATACCGACAGGGTTAATGAAAAACTGTTTTTT. Translating gives CASSQDTDRVNEKLFF.

This clone was observed once. The V call is TRBV6-6, the J call TRBJ1-2, with 8 bases fitting TRBD1. The CDR3 length is 13 residues. Germline-derived CDR1 and CDR2 are MNHNY and SVGAGI (reference sequence). The V segment lost 2 bases and the J segment 6 bases; nucleotides outside the gene matches: 2. CDR3 in amino acids: CASSYPGGNGYTF. The CDR3 coding sequence is TGTGCCAGCAGTTACCCAGGGGGCAATGGCTACACCTTC.

The chain is built from TRBV20-1 and TRBJ1-2; D unresolved. Germline V CDR1 and CDR2: DFQATT, SNEGSKA (reference sequence). The CDR3 has 10 residues. V gave up 1 base and J gave up 8 bases, with 5 bases separating them. CDR3 DNA sequence: TGCAGTGCTAGAGGGCTCGGCTACACCTTC. This sequence encodes CSARGLGYTF.

The chain links TRBV6-5 to TRBJ2-7; 8 bases are shared with TRBD2. Per germline, CDR1 MNHEY and CDR2 SVGAGI. J gave up 5 bases and V 0 bases, and 6 bases lay outside the gene matches. CDR3 length equals 15 residues. CDR3: CASSYSGLGLDEQYF. The CDR3 DNA sequence: TGTGCCAGCAGTTACTCGGGACTAGGGTTGGACGAGCAGTACTTC.

The chain employs TRBV28 and TRBJ2-7; 9 bases match TRBD2. CDR3 length equals 17 residues. Germline V gene sequence: CDR1 MDHEN, CDR2 SYDVKM. V trimming: 5 bases; J trimming: 2 bases; junction bases outside the gene matches: 13. The CDR3 bases are TGTGCCAGCAGTCCGCGTGGAGTAGCGGGAGTTACCTACGAGCAGTACTTC. Translated: CASSPRGVAGVTYEQYF.

CDR3 nucleotides: TGTGCCACCAGTGATTTAGCAGCCCGGCGGGGTTCCTACAATGAGCAGTTCTTC. Its translation is CATSDLAARRGSYNEQFF. The V gene is TRBV24-1, the J gene TRBJ2-1; D perhaps matches TRBD2 (6 bases). Germline V gene lookup returns CDR1 KGHDR and CDR2 SFDVKD. V dropped 1 base and J dropped 1 base, with 16 bases sitting between them. The CDR3 has 18 amino acids.

J is TRBJ2-1 and V is TRBV7-2, with D uncertain. Trimming stripped 1 base from V and 7 bases from J, with 14 bases between. Germline V gene data show CDR1 as SGHTA and CDR2 as FQGNSA. CDR3 length equals 15 residues. The CDR3 is CASSLESNVMNEQFF. CDR3 sequence (DNA): TGTGCCAGCAGCTTAGAATCTAACGTCATGAATGAGCAGTTCTTC.